The source of this T cell receptor (beta chain) is a study of monozygotic twins with inflammatory bowel disease. CDR1 is LGHNA and CDR2 is YSLEER in the germline V gene. The CDR3 is 16 amino acids. Amplification of TCRalpha and TCRbeta cDNA involved two nested PCRs that ran for about 16 and 10 cycles. One entry per CDR3 protein, without DNA, is what TCRdb gives after re-calling the 5' RACE reads. The table for this sample gives around 450,000 distinct CDR3 sequences. The sequence was collected from a human donor with ulcerative colitis or Crohn's disease, or a healthy co-twin of an affected twin (not recorded which). V and J are TRBV4-3 and TRBJ2-1; without DNA, the TCRdb call of TRBD2 cannot be checked. The sample consisted of blood. CDR3: CASSQEGTPHHNEQFF.